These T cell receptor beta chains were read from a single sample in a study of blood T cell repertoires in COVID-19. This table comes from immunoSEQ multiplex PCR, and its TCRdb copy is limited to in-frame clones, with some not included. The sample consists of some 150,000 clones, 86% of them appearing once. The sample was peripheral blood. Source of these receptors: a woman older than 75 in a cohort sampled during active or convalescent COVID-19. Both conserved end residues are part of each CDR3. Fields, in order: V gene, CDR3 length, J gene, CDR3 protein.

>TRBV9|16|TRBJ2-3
CASSVELAGAGDTQYF
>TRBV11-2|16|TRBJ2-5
CASSLVGGVERETQYF
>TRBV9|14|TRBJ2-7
CASSGSGQHYEQYF
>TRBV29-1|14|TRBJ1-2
CSVALSPINYGYTF
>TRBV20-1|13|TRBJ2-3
CSASSGTADTQYF
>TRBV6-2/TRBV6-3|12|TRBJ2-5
CASSSLSETQYF
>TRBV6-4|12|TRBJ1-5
CASGRVDQPQHF
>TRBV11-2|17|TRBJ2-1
CASSFNGGSPTHNEQFF
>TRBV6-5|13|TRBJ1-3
CASLETSGNTIYF
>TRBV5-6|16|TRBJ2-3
CASSLRFGELTDTQYF
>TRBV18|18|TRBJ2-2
CASSPRVLSPKDTGELFF
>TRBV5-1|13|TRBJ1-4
CASSLEGDEKLFF
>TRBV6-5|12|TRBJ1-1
CASSYTGSRAFF
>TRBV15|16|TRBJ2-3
CATSVRAGSPTDTQYF
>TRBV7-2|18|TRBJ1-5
CASSFGLRSGISNQPQHF
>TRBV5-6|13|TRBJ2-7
CASSGGQLYEQYF
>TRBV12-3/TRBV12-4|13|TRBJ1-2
CASSEDTGAGYTF
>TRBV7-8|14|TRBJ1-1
CASSRGQTNTEAFF
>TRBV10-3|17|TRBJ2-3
CAISGLAGGISTDTQYF
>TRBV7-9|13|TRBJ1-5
CASSPGQGSVQHF
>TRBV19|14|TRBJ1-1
CASSPGSLNTEAFF
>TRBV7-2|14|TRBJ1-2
CASSWDRANYGYTF
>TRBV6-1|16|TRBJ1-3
CASSEATSGTGNTIYF
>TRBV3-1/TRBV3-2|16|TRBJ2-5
CASSQGLARSQETQYF
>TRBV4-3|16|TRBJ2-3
CASSQGITGGTDTQYF
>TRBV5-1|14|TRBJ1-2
CASSPQGQNYGYTF
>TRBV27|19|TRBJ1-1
CASSSLRGQGYFMNTEAFF
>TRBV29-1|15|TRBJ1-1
CSVGGIGPLVTEAFF
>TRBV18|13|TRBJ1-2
CASSRDTSSGYTF
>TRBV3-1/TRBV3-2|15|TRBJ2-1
CASSVGTGEYNEQFF
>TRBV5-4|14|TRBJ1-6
CASSLGGRGSPLHF
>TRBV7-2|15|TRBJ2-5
CASSLVLAGGQTQYF
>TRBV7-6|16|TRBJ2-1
CASSLGLGLAINEQFF
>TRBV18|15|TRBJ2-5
CASSPLGEISETQYF
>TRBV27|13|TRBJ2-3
CASSSLAADTQYF
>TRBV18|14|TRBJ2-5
CASSPTAGGETQYF
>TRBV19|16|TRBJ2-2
CASSLEHFLNTGELFF
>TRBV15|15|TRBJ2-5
CATSRDPSGQETQYF
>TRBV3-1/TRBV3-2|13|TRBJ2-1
CASSQGTSGREFF
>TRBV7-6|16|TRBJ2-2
CASSREQGMVNGELFF
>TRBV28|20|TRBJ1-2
CASSLFRDRGRRYLNYGYTF
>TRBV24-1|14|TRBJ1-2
CATSDPSWAGGYTF
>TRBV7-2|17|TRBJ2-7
CASSRLAGGNTSYEQYF
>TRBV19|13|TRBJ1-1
CASRRQGGPEAFF
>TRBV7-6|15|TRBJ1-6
CASSLSGTLYSPLHF
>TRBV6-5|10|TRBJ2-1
CAVWGVEQFF
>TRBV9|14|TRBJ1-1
CASSATSLNTEAFF
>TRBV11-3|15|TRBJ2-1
CASSYGQGLYNEQFF
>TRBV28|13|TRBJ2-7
CASSSLGGYEQYF
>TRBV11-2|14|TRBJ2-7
CASSLGTGPYEQYF